The rows below give T cell receptor beta chains drawn from one sample of a study of CD8 T cells in Susac syndrome. TCRdb called the immunoSEQ multiplex PCR reads again in MiXCR, with one record for every CDR3 protein. The sample yields some 150,000 distinct CDR3 sequences, approximately 94% seen once. The specimen sequenced was CD4+ T cells from PBMCs. Every receptor here comes from a human donor in good health. The CDR3 runs from the conserved cysteine through the conserved F or W. Fields, in order: V gene, CDR3 protein.

V gene: TRBV5-6
CDR3 protein: CASSPHRDQPQHF

V gene: TRBV5-8
CDR3 protein: CASSFAGASNQPQHF

V gene: TRBV25-1
CDR3 protein: CASTPGRGTQYF

V gene: TRBV15
CDR3 protein: CATSRDMGSGNTIYF

V gene: TRBV2
CDR3 protein: CASTVDGGASNQPQHF

V gene: TRBV3-1
CDR3 protein: CASSQVYGRAEGIGANVLTF

V gene: TRBV18
CDR3 protein: CASSRTSPYEQYF

V gene: TRBV27
CDR3 protein: CATLGLATDTQYF

V gene: TRBV24-1
CDR3 protein: CATSDFGVQRVTQYF

V gene: TRBV29-1
CDR3 protein: CSVAQGVGTDTQYF

V gene: TRBV3-1
CDR3 protein: CASSPARGGTEAFF

V gene: TRBV23-1
CDR3 protein: CASSQSTTFICSYTF

V gene: TRBV3-1
CDR3 protein: CASSHGNPNNYGYTF

V gene: TRBV6-5
CDR3 protein: CASSYWAGGGYEQYF

V gene: TRBV18
CDR3 protein: CASSPKTQGAGQPQHF

V gene: TRBV24-1
CDR3 protein: CATSDPGTSGGDTQYF

V gene: TRBV30
CDR3 protein: CAWSWTVSKTQYF

V gene: TRBV15
CDR3 protein: CATSSRTGSGNTIYF

V gene: TRBV6-1
CDR3 protein: CASSENFQETQYF

V gene: TRBV4-1
CDR3 protein: CASSQGPSGIETQYF

V gene: TRBV30
CDR3 protein: CAWSGSQNTEAFF

V gene: TRBV30
CDR3 protein: CAWSGGFYEQYF

V gene: TRBV27
CDR3 protein: CASSPDRGLMFGAFF

V gene: TRBV7-3
CDR3 protein: CASSFTGQSSYNEQFF

V gene: TRBV29-1
CDR3 protein: CSVEDRRGAAGYTF

V gene: TRBV28
CDR3 protein: CASSISGRARETQYF

V gene: TRBV6-6
CDR3 protein: CASSLLRQEFQETQYF

V gene: TRBV15
CDR3 protein: CATSRDNGANTEAFF

V gene: TRBV28
CDR3 protein: CASSTLGQYQETQYF

V gene: TRBV7-9
CDR3 protein: CASSPQGWYEQYF

V gene: TRBV6-1
CDR3 protein: CASLGRRGATNYGYTF

V gene: TRBV19
CDR3 protein: CASSIRGQGFGEQYF

V gene: TRBV20-1
CDR3 protein: CSALDRGGYGYTF

V gene: TRBV12-3/TRBV12-4
CDR3 protein: CASSFSPTVSNQPQHF

V gene: TRBV19
CDR3 protein: CASSISNSGSPIKDTQYF

V gene: TRBV27
CDR3 protein: CASSFSGGAADSGELFF

V gene: TRBV27
CDR3 protein: CASSLRRDQPQHF

V gene: TRBV30
CDR3 protein: CAWRKTGESAEAFF

V gene: TRBV20-1
CDR3 protein: CSAARGNEQFF

V gene: TRBV27
CDR3 protein: CASDPKEGDGETQYF

V gene: TRBV7-3
CDR3 protein: CASSSPEAADTQYF

V gene: TRBV2
CDR3 protein: CASMYSGRAYEQYF

V gene: TRBV5-1
CDR3 protein: CASSLGGQGKTQYF

V gene: TRBV10-3
CDR3 protein: CAIRGGTRNEQFF

V gene: TRBV5-1
CDR3 protein: CASRGQGYEQYF

V gene: TRBV12-3/TRBV12-4
CDR3 protein: CASSAQGNYGYTF

V gene: TRBV28
CDR3 protein: CASSSSGKNTIYF

V gene: TRBV2
CDR3 protein: CASRVGDRAMSEAFF

V gene: TRBV9
CDR3 protein: CASSVPPLAHEQFF

V gene: TRBV20-1
CDR3 protein: CSARILVTGSAEQYF

V gene: TRBV20-1
CDR3 protein: CSAREGGQPQHF

V gene: TRBV12-3/TRBV12-4
CDR3 protein: CASSSPSRWETQYF

V gene: TRBV15
CDR3 protein: CATSRIRKTGTQETQYF

V gene: TRBV5-4
CDR3 protein: CASSPRLAGGTGELFF